Presented here are 18 T cell receptor beta chains from one specimen sequenced in a study of T cell repertoires in cytomegalovirus infection. TCRdb reprocessed the reads with MiXCR, giving one entry per CDR3 protein. The repertoire holds some 250,000 distinct CDR3 sequences, with approximately 9% as singletons. Sequencing used PBMCs. Every receptor here comes from a human donor in good health (CMV status not recorded). Some clones in this sample may be carry-over from other donors' samples.

This clonotype was recorded at least ten times. The V gene is TRBV15, the J gene TRBJ1-2; TRBD1 matches at 7 bases. Germline V gene lookup returns CDR1 LNHNV and CDR2 YYDKDF (reference sequence). The CDR3 has 15 residues. The junction had 12 bases not matched to a gene; V was cut back by 4 bases and J by 7 bases. The CDR3 DNA reads TGTGCCACCAGCAACCACCTACAGGGGACGGCTGGCTACACCTTC. Its translation is CATSNHLQGTAGYTF. Drawing the rest from reference TRBV15 and TRBJ1-2, the complete variable domain is DAMVIQNPRYQVTQFGKPVTLSCSQTLNHNVMYWYQQKSSQAPKLLFHYYDKDFNNEADTPDNFQSRRPNTSFCFLDIRSPGLGDTAMYLCATSNHLQGTAGYTFGSGTRLTVV.

This clonotype was seen at least ten times. This chain uses TRBV19 with TRBJ1-5; no reliable D call. Trimming cost V 3 bases and J 7 bases, with 7 bases left between them. The CDR3 extends over 12 amino acids. Looked up from germline, CDR1 is LNHDA and CDR2 is SQIVND (reference sequence). Here the CDR3 reads CASSIERQPQHF. Here the CDR3 DNA reads TGTGCCAGTAGTATCGAGCGGCAGCCCCAGCATTTT. Using reference TRBV19 and TRBJ1-5 for the parts outside the CDR3, the full variable domain is DGGITQSPKYLFRKEGQNVTLSCEQNLNHDAMYWYRQDPGQGLRLIYYSQIVNDFQKGDIAEGYSVSREKKESFPLTVTSAQKNPTAFYLCASSIERQPQHFGDGTRLSIL.

This clonotype has ten or more counts. In DNA form, the CDR3 reads TGTGCCAGCGCCGAGCGAAGGGGGACCGGGGAGCTGTTTTTT. Amino acids: CASAERRGTGELFF. V and J are TRBV7-2 and TRBJ2-2, with D perhaps TRBD1 (6 bases). The CDR3 length is 14 residues. The germline V gene encodes CDR1 SGHTA and CDR2 FQGNSA. V lost 8 bases to trimming and J lost 5 bases, with 15 bases between them.

This clonotype was recorded at least ten times. This chain links TRBV5-4 with TRBJ1-1, with unresolved D. Trimming took off 0 bases at V and 4 bases at J, with 10 bases between the two ends. CDR1 and CDR2 (germline): SGHNT, YYREEE (reference sequence). This CDR3 region has 14 residues. The CDR3 reads CASSLEGSRTEAFF. CDR3 bases: TGTGCCAGCAGCTTGGAGGGTAGTCGCACTGAAGCTTTCTTT.

This clonotype was seen many times. V is TRBV28 and J is TRBJ1-2, with D possibly matching TRBD1 (6 bases). Trimming took off 8 bases at V and 0 bases at J, with 13 bases between the two ends. This CDR3 contains 14 residues. Germline CDR1 and CDR2: MDHEN and SYDVKM. The CDR3 sequence: CASRGQLANYGYTF. The DNA for the CDR3 is TGTGCCAGCCGAGGACAGCTAGCTAACTATGGCTACACCTTC.

This clonotype was recorded many times. V gene TRBV7-2 combines with J gene TRBJ1-5; no clear D. Trimming shortened V by 3 bases and J by 5 bases, and 14 bases separated the two germline ends. The CDR3 is made up of 15 amino acids. Germline-derived CDR1 and CDR2 are SGHTA and FQGNSA. CDR3 amino acids: CASSFLGSPDQPQHF. The CDR3 nucleotides are TGTGCCAGCAGCTTCTTAGGTTCCCCGGATCAGCCCCAGCATTTT. Drawing the rest from reference TRBV7-2 and TRBJ1-5, the complete variable domain is GAGVSQSPSNKVTEKGKDVELRCDPISGHTALYWYRQSLGQGLEFLIYFQGNSAPDKSGLPSDRFSAERTGGSVSTLTIQRTQQEDSAVYLCASSFLGSPDQPQHFGDGTRLSIL.

This clonotype was counted at least ten times. The CDR3 is CASSSGLLAAGEQYF. The CDR3 region has the DNA TGTGCCAGCAGCTCGGGACTACTCGCGGCGGGGGAGCAGTACTTC. The V call is TRBV7-2, the J call TRBJ2-7; 7 bases line up with TRBD2. The trim removed 4 bases at V and 7 bases at J, leaving 13 bases unmatched. This CDR3 is built from 15 residues. Germline CDR1 is SGHTA and CDR2 is FQGNSA.

Many counts were recorded for this clonotype. The chain joins TRBV27 to TRBJ2-1, with 14 bases aligning to TRBD2. The V gene end was trimmed by 7 bases and the J gene end by 14 bases; junction bases not matched to a gene: 13. Germline V gene lookup returns CDR1 MNHEY and CDR2 SMNVEV (reference sequence). This CDR3 comprises 15 residues. This chain's CDR3 is CASKTRGLAGEGEFF. CDR3 in DNA: TGTGCCAGCAAAACCCGGGGACTAGCGGGAGAGGGGGAGTTCTTC.

This clonotype was observed many times. This chain joins TRBV7-8 and TRBJ2-7; 9 bases fit TRBD2. This CDR3 is 13 amino acids long. Looked up from germline, CDR1 is SGHVS and CDR2 is FQNEAQ. V was pared by 4 bases and J by 6 bases, with 4 bases of the junction left unmatched. This chain's CDR3 is CASSSQLAGEQYF. The CDR3 region has the DNA TGTGCCAGCAGCTCTCAACTAGCGGGCGAGCAGTACTTC.

This clonotype was recorded many times. The V gene is TRBV24-1, the J gene TRBJ1-5; D gene uncertain. Germline V CDR1 and CDR2: KGHDR, SFDVKD. V was shortened by 5 bases and J by 4 bases, with 11 bases between the two germline ends. The CDR3 runs 14 residues. The CDR3 sequence: CATSGGLLNQPQHF. The CDR3 nucleotides read TGTGCCACCAGTGGCGGACTCCTAAATCAGCCCCAGCATTTT.

This clonotype appeared many times. V is TRBV7-2 and J is TRBJ2-1, with TRBD1 identical over 8 bases. The CDR3 extends over 14 amino acids. Trimming took 4 bases from V and 8 from J; bases not matched to a gene: 7. Germline CDR1 reads SGHTA; CDR2 reads FQGNSA. The CDR3 DNA is TGTGCCAGCAGCTACGGGACAGGAAAAGATGAGCAGTTCTTC. Its protein is CASSYGTGKDEQFF.

This clonotype was seen a few times. The chain employs TRBV15 and TRBJ1-6; no clear D gene. There are 12 residues in the CDR3. CDR1 and CDR2 (germline): LNHNV, YYDKDF (reference sequence). V was shortened by 4 bases and J by 8 bases, with 6 bases between the two germline ends. The CDR3 DNA reads as TGTGCCACCAGCACGGCGGATTCACCCCTCCACTTT. Translating gives CATSTADSPLHF.

This clonotype appeared many times. This chain joins TRBV7-2 and TRBJ2-3; 7 nucleotides agree with TRBD1. Trimming at V came to 5 bases and at J to 1 base, leaving 6 bases not matched to a gene. The germline V gene has CDR1 SGHTA and CDR2 FQGNSA. The CDR3 totals 15 residues. CDR3 protein: CASSPDRVGTDTQYF. The DNA of the CDR3 is TGTGCCAGCAGCCCCGACAGGGTTGGCACAGATACGCAGTATTTT.

At least ten counts were recorded for this clonotype. The chain links TRBV6-6 to TRBJ1-5, with TRBD1 as a possible D gene (5 bases). The germline CDR1 and CDR2 sequences are MNHNY and SVGAGI (reference sequence). This CDR3 spans 13 amino acids. Trimming stripped 1 base from V and 7 bases from J, with 8 bases between. CDR3: CASSYWDVQPQHF. In nucleotides, the CDR3 is TGTGCCAGCAGTTACTGGGACGTACAGCCCCAGCATTTT.

This clonotype was seen only a few times. The rearrangement links TRBV7-2 to TRBJ2-5; the match to TRBD2 covers 9 bases. Germline trimming cut 7 bases from V and 4 bases from J; bases unmatched to any gene: 13. The CDR3 length is 16 residues. Germline V lookup: CDR1 SGHTA, CDR2 FQGNSA. CDR3 DNA sequence: TGTGCCAGCAACCGAAGGGCGGGGGGGCCTGGAGAGACCCAGTACTTC. Protein product: CASNRRAGGPGETQYF.

This clonotype was seen a few times. V gene TRBV20-1 combines with J gene TRBJ2-3, with D possibly matching TRBD2 (6 bases). The CDR3 runs 15 residues. The germline V gene has CDR1 DFQATT and CDR2 SNEGSKA (reference sequence). V lost 3 bases and J lost 5, with 18 bases in between. The CDR3 loop reads CSASRRGRTIDTQYF. In DNA form, the CDR3 reads TGCAGTGCTAGCCGACGGGGGAGGACTATAGATACGCAGTATTTT.

This rearrangement joins TRBV7-2 to TRBJ1-3; the D gene is possibly TRBD1 (6 bases). Germline CDR1 is SGHTA and CDR2 is FQGNSA. CDR3 length equals 16 residues. Trimming removed 5 bases from V and 4 bases from J, with 18 bases in between. CDR3 in DNA: TGTGCCAGCAGCCGAACACAGGGTTCGGGCGGAAACACCATATATTTT. Protein sequence: CASSRTQGSGGNTIYF.

The V call is TRBV14, the J call TRBJ2-7, with D uncertain. There are 12 residues in the CDR3. Trimming pared 0 bases from V and 8 bases from J, leaving 8 bases between. Germline CDR1 is SGHDN and CDR2 is FVKESK. This CDR3 is CASSQDWVKQYF. CDR3 DNA sequence: TGTGCCAGCAGCCAAGATTGGGTAAAGCAGTACTTC.